This passage covers 18 T cell receptor beta chains from one sample sequenced in a study of control samples from healthy donors and cancer patients. This table comes from immunoSEQ multiplex PCR, and its TCRdb copy is limited to in-frame clones, with some not included. The table lists around 64,000 clones, roughly 87% of them singletons, with less than 6.5% in the top ten. The specimen sequenced was PBMCs. The receptor source for this set is a man aged 55 to 70 with colorectal cancer.

V gene TRBV5-4 combines with J gene TRBJ2-7; D call uncertain. Germline V gene data show CDR1 as SGHNT and CDR2 as YYREEE (reference sequence). V lost 2 bases and J lost 7, with 13 bases in between. This CDR3 is 13 amino acids long. The CDR3 is CASSFEASGEQYF. CDR3 DNA: TGTGCCAGCAGCTTCGAAGCGTCTGGAGAGCAGTACTTC.

CDR3: CASSIGGAIYEQYF. CDR3 bases: TGTGCCAGTAGTATCGGCGGGGCCATCTACGAGCAGTACTTC. The chain recombines TRBV19 with TRBJ2-7; perhaps TRBD2 as D (6 bases). The CDR3 is made up of 14 amino acids. CDR1 LNHDA and CDR2 SQIVND come from the germline V gene (reference sequence). The germline V and J ends were trimmed by 3 bases and 3 bases, with 12 bases remaining between them.

In its sample, this clone was seen a few times. J is TRBJ1-1 and V is TRBV7-6; D call uncertain. The CDR3 is 13 residues long. The germline V gene has CDR1 SGHVS and CDR2 FNYEAQ. Trimming removed 2 bases from V and 3 bases from J, with 7 bases in between. Here the CDR3 DNA reads TGTGCCAGCAGCTTACAGTCTTACACTGAAGCTTTCTTT. As protein: CASSLQSYTEAFF.

This chain joins TRBV19 and TRBJ1-1; D is perhaps TRBD1 (6 bases). Trimming removed 7 bases at V and 4 bases at J, with 13 bases between. This CDR3 region has 13 residues. Germline-derived CDR1 and CDR2 are LNHDA and SQIVND (reference sequence). The CDR3 DNA reads as TGTGCCAGTACCCAGGGGAGGGCCACTGAAGCTTTCTTT. This sequence encodes CASTQGRATEAFF.

The rearrangement joins TRBV6-6 to TRBJ1-5, with 8 nucleotides matching TRBD1. This CDR3 is 15 amino acids long. Looked up from germline, CDR1 is MNHNY and CDR2 is SVGAGI (reference sequence). V shed 2 bases and J 2 bases; nucleotides not matched to a gene: 2. The CDR3 loop is CASSYQQGGNQPQHF. In nucleotides, the CDR3 is TGTGCCAGCAGTTACCAACAGGGGGGCAATCAGCCCCAGCATTTT.

The sample holds one count of this clone. The chain recombines TRBV7-2 with TRBJ2-3, with TRBD2 matching 8 bases. From germline, CDR1 is SGHTA and CDR2 FQGNSA. The trim removed 1 base at V and 5 bases at J, leaving 8 bases unmatched. The CDR3 consists of 16 residues. CDR3 sequence: CASSLGSGTRLDTQYF. The CDR3 DNA reads TGTGCCAGCAGCTTAGGATCCGGGACTAGGTTAGATACGCAGTATTTT. Combining the CDR3 with reference TRBV7-2 and TRBJ2-3 gives the whole variable domain GAGVSQSPSNKVTEKGKDVELRCDPISGHTALYWYRQSLGQGLEFLIYFQGNSAPDKSGLPSDRFSAERTGGSVSTLTIQRTQQEDSAVYLCASSLGSGTRLDTQYFGPGTRLTVL.

The chain recombines TRBV10-3 with TRBJ2-3, with 10 bases fitting TRBD2. J lost 1 base, V lost 2 bases, and 3 bases had no gene match. The germline V gene has CDR1 ENHRY and CDR2 SYGVKD. This CDR3 is built from 16 residues. The CDR3 is CAISEVGTSGTDTQYF. Here the CDR3 DNA reads TGTGCCATCAGTGAGGTAGGGACTAGCGGCACAGATACGCAGTATTTT.

The chain has TRBV7-2 and TRBJ1-3, with a possible D match to TRBD1 (5 bases). In germline, CDR1 is SGHTA, CDR2 FQGNSA. This CDR3 is 14 amino acids long. V dropped 4 bases and J dropped 0 bases, with 7 bases sitting between them. CDR3 nucleotide sequence: TGTGCCAGCAGCTCACAGGCCTCTGGAAACACCATATATTTT. Encoded protein: CASSSQASGNTIYF.

This chain uses TRBV5-1 with TRBJ2-7, with 10 bases fitting TRBD1. Trimming removed 2 bases from V and 5 bases from J; junction bases left unmatched: 4. The CDR3 loop spans 14 amino acids. CDR1 and CDR2 from the germline V gene are SGHRS and YFSETQ. CDR3 DNA sequence: TGCGCCAGCAGCTTAGGACAGGGGGTAGACGAGCAGTACTTC. The encoded protein is CASSLGQGVDEQYF.

J is TRBJ2-3 and V is TRBV4-2; TRBD2 aligns across 9 bases. Germline V gene sequence: CDR1 LGHNA, CDR2 YNFKEQ. The CDR3 loop spans 15 amino acids. Losses at the gene ends were 0 bases for V and 5 bases for J; bases not matched to a gene: 3. Here the CDR3 reads CASSQDQRGVDTQYF. The CDR3 DNA is TGTGCCAGCAGCCAAGACCAGCGGGGGGTAGATACGCAGTATTTT.

This chain links TRBV4-1 with TRBJ2-6; no reliable D call. The germline CDR1 and CDR2 sequences are MGHRA and YSYEKL. This CDR3 is built from 16 residues. The ends were cut back, 0 bases at V and 0 bases at J, with 6 bases in the middle. CDR3 residues: CASSQDIHSGANVLTF. CDR3 nucleotides: TGCGCCAGCAGCCAAGATATCCACTCTGGGGCCAACGTCCTGACTTTC.

The gene calls are TRBV28 and TRBJ2-7; the match to TRBD1 covers 7 bases. The germline gives CDR1 MDHEN, CDR2 SYDVKM. This CDR3 has 15 amino acids. V shed 5 bases, J shed 3 bases, and the junction held 10 bases outside the gene matches. The CDR3 sequence: CASSPWTGGHYEQYF. CDR3 DNA: TGTGCCAGCAGTCCCTGGACAGGTGGACACTACGAGCAGTACTTC.

The chain couples TRBV4-3 to TRBJ1-6; no definite D call. The CDR3 is 15 residues long. The ends were cut back, 0 bases at V and 8 bases at J, with 11 bases in the middle. Germline values: CDR1 LGHNA, CDR2 YSLEER. Here the CDR3 reads CASSQEARPDSPLHF. CDR3 coding DNA: TGCGCCAGCAGCCAAGAAGCCAGGCCGGATTCACCCCTCCACTTT.

This sequence joins TRBV9 and TRBJ2-3; D gene unclear. The V end lost 2 bases, the J end lost 2 bases, and 12 bases lay between the germline ends. CDR3 length equals 15 residues. Germline V lookup: CDR1 SGDLS, CDR2 YYNGEE. The CDR3, as DNA: TGTGCCAGCAGCGTGAGTCACACCAACACAGATACGCAGTATTTT. As protein: CASSVSHTNTDTQYF. Together with reference TRBV9 and TRBJ2-3, the CDR3 gives the full variable domain: DSGVTQTPKHLITATGQRVTLRCSPRSGDLSVYWYQQSLDQGLQFLIQYYNGEERAKGNILERFSAQQFPDLHSELNLSSLELGDSALYFCASSVSHTNTDTQYFGPGTRLTVL.

The rearrangement joins TRBV5-1 to TRBJ1-1; D unclear. In germline, CDR1 is SGHRS, CDR2 YFSETQ. Trimming took off 0 bases at V and 0 bases at J, with 6 bases between the two ends. The CDR3 runs 14 residues. In nucleotides, the CDR3 is TGCGCCAGCAGCTTGGACAGTCTGAACACTGAAGCTTTCTTT. Protein product: CASSLDSLNTEAFF.

The rearrangement uses TRBV6-5 and TRBJ2-5, with unresolved D. Germline CDR1 MNHEY, CDR2 SVGAGI. This CDR3 has 13 residues. Trimming removed 7 bases at V and 5 bases at J, with 14 bases between. This chain's CDR3 is CASIPSSAETQYF. DNA of the CDR3: TGTGCCAGCATCCCTTCCTCGGCCGAGACCCAGTACTTC.

CDR3 bases: TGTGCCAGCAGTTACTCACCTAAACCCCAGCATTTT. It codes for CASSYSPKPQHF. The rearrangement links TRBV6-2 or TRBV6-3 to TRBJ1-5, with D uncertain. Trimming pared 0 bases from V and 10 bases from J, leaving 7 bases between. Germline V gene lookup returns CDR1 MNHEY and CDR2 SVGEGT. This CDR3 has 12 amino acids.

CDR3 DNA sequence: TGTGCCAGCAGCCCCCCCATCGTCGGAAACACCATATATTTT. Amino acid sequence: CASSPPIVGNTIYF. The chain links TRBV3-1 (or the pseudogene TRBV3-2) to TRBJ1-3; D remains unclear. The CDR3 runs to 14 residues. Germline V gene data show CDR1 as LGHDT and CDR2 as YNNKEL (reference sequence). V shed 4 bases and J shed 4 bases, with 11 bases lying between them.